The 3 T cell receptor beta chains listed next were all sequenced from one sample in a study of shared clonotypes between healthy human individuals. This table comes from immunoSEQ multiplex PCR, and its TCRdb copy is limited to in-frame clones, with some not included. The sample includes nearly 1,000,000 clones, 76% of them seen just once. The material sequenced was memory CD4+ T cells sorted from blood. Subset noted: CD45RA-negative fraction. The receptors derive from a man aged 18 to 30 in good health.

The chain couples TRBV6-4 to TRBJ2-1; TRBD2 aligns across 14 bases. The length of the CDR3 is 16 residues. Trimming cost V 0 bases and J 6 bases; bases outside gene matches: 1. Germline V gene lookup returns CDR1 MRHNA and CDR2 SNTAGT. The CDR3 reads CASSDSTSGRGNEQFF. The CDR3 DNA sequence: TGTGCCAGCAGTGACTCGACTAGCGGGAGGGGCAATGAGCAGTTCTTC.

The J gene is TRBJ1-2, the V gene TRBV2, with 7 bases fitting TRBD1. V shed 7 bases and J 7 bases; nucleotides not matched to a gene: 9. CDR1 and CDR2 from the germline V gene are SNHLY and FYNNEI. The CDR3 spans 13 residues. The CDR3 nucleotides read TGTGCCAGCACCACCCGACAGGGCAGTGGCTACACCTTC. It is translated as CASTTRQGSGYTF.

The J gene is TRBJ2-5, the V gene TRBV25-1; no clear D. Germline CDR1 and CDR2: MGHDK and SYGVNS. Trimming stripped 7 bases from V and 1 base from J, with 10 bases between. The CDR3 consists of 13 residues. The CDR3 sequence: CASTEHSQETQYF. The CDR3 coding sequence is TGTGCCAGCACCGAACACAGCCAAGAGACCCAGTACTTC.